One sample yielded the 10 T cell receptor beta chains listed below, sequenced in a study of CD8+CD57+ T cells in acquired aplastic anemia. Patients who underwent sequencing had shown CD8+CD57+ cell expansion by flow cytometry. Using genomic DNA as the template, TCR beta VDJ and CDR3 profiling was carried out. TCRdb re-derived calls from the reads in MiXCR, one entry per CDR3 protein. The top ten clones hold 42% of a sample with about 270,000 distinct CDR3 sequences, 82% of them seen once. Sample: sorted CD4+, CD8+, or CD8+CD57+ T cells (not recorded which) from PBMCs. These receptors came from a human donor with aplastic anemia.

This chain uses TRBV11-2 with TRBJ2-1; TRBD1 or TRBD2 may be the D gene (6 bases each). CDR1 and CDR2 (germline): SGHAT, FQNNGV. V lost 9 bases and J 8 bases, leaving 26 bases between the germline ends. The CDR3 covers 16 residues. CDR3 loop: CASSIASRGGSDEQFF. The CDR3 nucleotides are TGTGCCAGTAGTATAGCTAGCAGAGGGGGGAGCGATGAGCAGTTCTTC.

About this clonotype: The junction differs from germline at one of its ends, possibly a read error. Here the CDR3 DNA reads TGTGCCAGCAGCGACGCGACAGGGCTTGAGCATGGCTTCACCTTC. This encodes CASSDATGLEHGFTF. This chain uses TRBV2 with TRBJ1-2; 7 bases match TRBD1. CDR3 size: 15 residues. Germline lookup yields CDR1 SNHLY and CDR2 FYNNEI.

In the case of this clonotype: The junction and the germline gene differ at one end; a read error may be behind it. The CDR3 coding sequence is TGTGCCAGCAGCTTAGATCTGAACGGCAATACTGACGCTTTCTTT. Encoded protein: CASSLDLNGNTDAFF. The chain carries TRBV7-3 and TRBJ1-1; D is unresolved. In germline, CDR1 is SGHTA, CDR2 FQGTGA. This CDR3 region has 15 residues.

About this clonotype itself: Relative to the germline gene, one junction end is altered; a read error may explain this. CDR3 loop: CASSPAPGDHKEQFF. The CDR3 region has the DNA TGTGCCAGCAGCCCCGCGCCAGGGGACCACAAAGAGCAGTTCTTC. This chain connects TRBV7-9 to TRBJ2-1; weak D call: TRBD1 (6 bases). The CDR3 has 15 amino acids. Germline V CDR1 and CDR2: SEHNR, FQNEAQ (reference sequence).

As concerns this clonotype: One end of the junction fails to match germline, which may point to a read error. CDR3 sequence (DNA): TGCGCCAGCAGGGAACAGGGGTCTCAGGACCAGCTTTTT. Translated, it gives CASREQGSQDQLF. The V gene is TRBV2, the J gene TRBJ1-5, with 7 nucleotides matching TRBD1. The CDR3 is made up of 13 amino acids. The germline V gene encodes CDR1 SNHLY and CDR2 FYNNEI.

Points on this clonotype: The junction and the germline gene differ at one end; a read error may be behind it. V gene TRBV2 combines with J gene TRBJ1-1, with D perhaps TRBD1 (5 bases). Germline CDR1 and CDR2: SNHLY and FYNNEI. This CDR3 has 15 residues. The CDR3 bases are TGTGCCAGCGGGGTCGATGTCACAGGTACGCAGGAAGCTGTCTTT. It yields the protein CASGVDVTGTQEAVF. Drawing the rest from reference TRBV2 and TRBJ1-1, the complete variable domain is EPEVTQTPSHQVTQMGQEVILRCVPISNHLYFYWYRQILGQKVEFLVSFYNNEISEKSEIFDDQFSVERPDGSNFTLKIRSTKLEDSAMYFCASGVDVTGTQEAVFGQGTRLTVV.

The chain links TRBV7-2 to TRBJ1-2; D remains unclear. CDR1 is SGHTA, CDR2 FQGNSA, per germline. Trimming cost V 2 bases and J 11 bases, with 24 bases left between them. This CDR3 has 16 amino acids. The CDR3 here is CASSLLEVGELFFYTF. The CDR3 bases are TGTGCCAGCAGCTTACTAGAGGTCGGGGAGCTATTTTTTTACACCTTC.

This chain links TRBV7-3 with TRBJ2-7, with 8 bases aligning to TRBD2. The CDR3 spans 14 residues. Germline loops: CDR1 SGHTA, CDR2 FQGTGA. Trimming cost V 2 bases and J 8 bases; bases outside gene matches: 8. The CDR3 region is CASSLGAGAGKQYV. CDR3 DNA: TGTGCCAGCAGCTTAGGAGCGGGGGCCGGGAAGCAGTACGTC.

This clonotype was seen once. Relative to the germline gene, one junction end is altered; a read error may explain this. This chain connects TRBV19 to TRBJ2-3; D possibly corresponds to TRBD2 (5 bases). This CDR3 contains 14 residues. Germline-derived CDR1 and CDR2 are LNHDA and SQIVND (reference sequence). The CDR3 DNA reads as TGTGCCAGTAGTATTGCGGGCGGTGACGATACGCAGTACTTT. As protein: CASSIAGGDDTQYF.

The chain joins TRBV25-1 to TRBJ1-6, with 9 bases aligning to TRBD1. Looked up from germline, CDR1 is MGHDK and CDR2 is SYGVNS. The CDR3 is made up of 15 amino acids. V dropped 1 base and J dropped 7; count of bases not matched to a gene: 2. The CDR3 nucleotides are TGTGCCAGCAGTGAATTGGGGACAGGGAATTCACCCCTCCACTTT. Translating it yields CASSELGTGNSPLHF.